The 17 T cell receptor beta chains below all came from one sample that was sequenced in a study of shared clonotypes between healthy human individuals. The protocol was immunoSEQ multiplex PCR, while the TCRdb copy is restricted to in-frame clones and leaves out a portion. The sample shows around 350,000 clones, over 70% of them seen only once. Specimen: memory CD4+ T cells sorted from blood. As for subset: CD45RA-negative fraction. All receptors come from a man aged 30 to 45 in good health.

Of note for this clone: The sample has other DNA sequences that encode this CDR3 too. The chain's CDR3 is CASSLGGSSYNEQFF. CDR3 in DNA: TGCGCCAGCAGCTTGGGCGGGAGCTCCTACAATGAGCAGTTCTTC. The chain carries TRBV5-1 and TRBJ2-1, with 7 bases aligning to TRBD2. CDR3 length: 15 amino acids. Trimming cost V 0 bases and J 0 bases; bases outside gene matches: 0. Germline V gene lookup returns CDR1 SGHRS and CDR2 YFSETQ.

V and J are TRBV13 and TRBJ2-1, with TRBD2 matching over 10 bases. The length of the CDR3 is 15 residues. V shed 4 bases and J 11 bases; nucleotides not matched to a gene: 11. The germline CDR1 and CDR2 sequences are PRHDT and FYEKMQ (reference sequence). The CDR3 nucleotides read TGTGCCAGCAGCTCAGGGCCTAGCGGGGGAAGTAAGCAGTTCTTC. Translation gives CASSSGPSGGSKQFF.

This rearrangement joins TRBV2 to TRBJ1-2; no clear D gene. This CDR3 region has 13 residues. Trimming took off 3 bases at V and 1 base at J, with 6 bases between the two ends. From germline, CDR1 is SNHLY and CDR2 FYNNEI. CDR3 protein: CASSDGFNYGYTF. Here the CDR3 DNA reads TGTGCCAGCAGTGACGGGTTTAACTATGGCTACACCTTC.

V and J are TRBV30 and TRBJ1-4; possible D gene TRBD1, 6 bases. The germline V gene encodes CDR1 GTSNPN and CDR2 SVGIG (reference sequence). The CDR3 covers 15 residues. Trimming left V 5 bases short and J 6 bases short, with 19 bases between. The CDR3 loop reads CAWGRGTGRYEKLFF. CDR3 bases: TGTGCCTGGGGTCGAGGCACAGGGCGGTATGAAAAACTGTTTTTT.

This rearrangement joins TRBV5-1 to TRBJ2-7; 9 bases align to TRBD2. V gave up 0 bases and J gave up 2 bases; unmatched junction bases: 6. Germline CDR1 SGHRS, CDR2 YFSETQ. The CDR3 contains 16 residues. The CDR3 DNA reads TGCGCCAGCAGCTTGGTGGGCGGCGGGAGGGCCTACGAGCAGTACTTC. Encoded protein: CASSLVGGGRAYEQYF.

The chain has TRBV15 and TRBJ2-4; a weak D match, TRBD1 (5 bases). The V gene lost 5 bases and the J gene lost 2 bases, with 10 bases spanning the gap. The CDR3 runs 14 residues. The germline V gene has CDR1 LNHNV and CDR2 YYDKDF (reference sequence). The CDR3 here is CATSGQGTKNIQYF. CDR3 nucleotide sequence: TGTGCCACCAGCGGGCAGGGTACCAAAAACATTCAGTACTTC.

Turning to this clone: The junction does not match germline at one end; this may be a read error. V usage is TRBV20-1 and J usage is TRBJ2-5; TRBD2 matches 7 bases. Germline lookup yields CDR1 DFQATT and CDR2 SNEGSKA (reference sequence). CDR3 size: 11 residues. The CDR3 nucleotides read TGCAGTGCTCGTACCCCGGGACTACAGAACTTC. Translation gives CSARTPGLQNF.

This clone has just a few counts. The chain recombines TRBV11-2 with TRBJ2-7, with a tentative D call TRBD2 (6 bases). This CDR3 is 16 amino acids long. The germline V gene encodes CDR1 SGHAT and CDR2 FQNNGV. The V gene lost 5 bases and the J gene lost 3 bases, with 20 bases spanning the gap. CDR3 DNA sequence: TGTGCCAGCAGCCCCCTCAAGCGGGTAGGAGACTACGAGCAGTACTTC. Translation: CASSPLKRVGDYEQYF.

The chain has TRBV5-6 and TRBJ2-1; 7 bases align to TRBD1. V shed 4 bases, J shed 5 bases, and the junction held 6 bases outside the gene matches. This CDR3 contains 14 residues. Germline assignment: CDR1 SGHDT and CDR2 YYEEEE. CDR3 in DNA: TGTGCCAGCAGCCCCGACAGGGATAACAATGAGCAGTTCTTC. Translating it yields CASSPDRDNNEQFF.

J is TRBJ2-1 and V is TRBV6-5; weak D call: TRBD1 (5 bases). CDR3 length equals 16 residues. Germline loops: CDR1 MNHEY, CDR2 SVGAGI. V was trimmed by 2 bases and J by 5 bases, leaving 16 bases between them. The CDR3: CASSYRGANLNNEQFF. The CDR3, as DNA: TGTGCCAGCAGTTACAGGGGCGCTAATTTGAACAATGAGCAGTTCTTC.

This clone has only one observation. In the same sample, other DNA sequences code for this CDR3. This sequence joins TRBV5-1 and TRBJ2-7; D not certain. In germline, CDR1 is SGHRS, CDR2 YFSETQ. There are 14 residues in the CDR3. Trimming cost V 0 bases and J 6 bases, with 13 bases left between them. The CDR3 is CASSLANSLAEQYF. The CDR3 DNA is TGCGCCAGCAGCTTGGCTAACTCACTTGCCGAGCAGTACTTC.

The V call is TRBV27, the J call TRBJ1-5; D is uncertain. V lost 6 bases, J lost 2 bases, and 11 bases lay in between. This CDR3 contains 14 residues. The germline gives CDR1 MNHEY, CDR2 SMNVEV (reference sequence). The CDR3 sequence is CASSSALGNQPQHF. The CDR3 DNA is TGTGCCAGCAGCTCTGCGTTGGGCAATCAGCCCCAGCATTTT.

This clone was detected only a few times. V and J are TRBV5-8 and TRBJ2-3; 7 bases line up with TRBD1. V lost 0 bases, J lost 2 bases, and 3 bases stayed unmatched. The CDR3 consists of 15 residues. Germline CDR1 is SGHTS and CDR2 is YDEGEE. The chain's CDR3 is CASSLADRFTDTQYF. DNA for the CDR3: TGTGCCAGCAGCTTGGCGGACAGGTTCACAGATACGCAGTATTTT.

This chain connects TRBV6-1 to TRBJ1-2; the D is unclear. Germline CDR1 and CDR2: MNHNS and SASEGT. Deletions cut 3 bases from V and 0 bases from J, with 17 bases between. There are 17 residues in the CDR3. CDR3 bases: TGTGCCAGCAGTGATGGTGTCAGCCAGTACTCTAACTATGGCTACACCTTC. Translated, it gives CASSDGVSQYSNYGYTF.

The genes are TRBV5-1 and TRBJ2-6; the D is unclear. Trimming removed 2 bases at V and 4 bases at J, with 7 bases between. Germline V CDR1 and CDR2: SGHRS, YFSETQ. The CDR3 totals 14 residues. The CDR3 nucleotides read TGCGCCAGCAGCTTTTCCGTCGGGGCCAACGTCCTGACTTTC. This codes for CASSFSVGANVLTF.

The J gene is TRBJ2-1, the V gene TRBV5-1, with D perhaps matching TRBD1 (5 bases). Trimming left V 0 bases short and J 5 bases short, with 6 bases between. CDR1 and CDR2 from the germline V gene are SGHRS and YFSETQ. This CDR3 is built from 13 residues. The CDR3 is CASSLVGHNEQFF. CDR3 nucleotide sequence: TGCGCCAGCAGCTTGGTGGGGCACAATGAGCAGTTCTTC.

CDR3 region: CASSVSGTGDNSPLHF. CDR3 nucleotide sequence: TGTGCCAGCAGCGTTTCCGGGACAGGGGATAATTCACCCCTCCACTTT. V is TRBV9 and J is TRBJ1-6; 10 nucleotides line up with TRBD1. The CDR3 contains 16 residues. Germline loops: CDR1 SGDLS, CDR2 YYNGEE. Germline trimming cut 2 bases from V and 5 bases from J; bases unmatched to any gene: 4. Supplemented by reference TRBV9 and TRBJ1-6, the full variable domain reads DSGVTQTPKHLITATGQRVTLRCSPRSGDLSVYWYQQSLDQGLQFLIQYYNGEERAKGNILERFSAQQFPDLHSELNLSSLELGDSALYFCASSVSGTGDNSPLHFGNGTRLTVT.